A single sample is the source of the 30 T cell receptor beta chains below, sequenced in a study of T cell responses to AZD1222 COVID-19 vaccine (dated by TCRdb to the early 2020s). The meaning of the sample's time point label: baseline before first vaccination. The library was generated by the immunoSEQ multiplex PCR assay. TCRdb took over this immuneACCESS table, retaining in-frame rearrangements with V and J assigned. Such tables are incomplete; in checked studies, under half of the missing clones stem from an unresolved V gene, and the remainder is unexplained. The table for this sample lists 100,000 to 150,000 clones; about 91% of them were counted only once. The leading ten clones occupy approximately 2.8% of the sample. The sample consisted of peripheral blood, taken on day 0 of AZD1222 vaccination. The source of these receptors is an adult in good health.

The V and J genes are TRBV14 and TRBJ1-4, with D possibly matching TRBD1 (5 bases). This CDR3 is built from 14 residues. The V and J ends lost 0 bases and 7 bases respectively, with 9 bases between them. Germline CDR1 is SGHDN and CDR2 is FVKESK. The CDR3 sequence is CASSQEWGGEKLFF. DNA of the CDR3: TGTGCCAGCAGCCAAGAGTGGGGGGGTGAAAAACTGTTTTTT.

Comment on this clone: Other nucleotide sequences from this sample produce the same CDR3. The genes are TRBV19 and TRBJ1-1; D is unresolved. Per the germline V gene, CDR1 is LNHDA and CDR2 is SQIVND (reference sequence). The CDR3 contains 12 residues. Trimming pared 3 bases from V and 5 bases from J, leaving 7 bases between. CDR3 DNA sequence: TGTGCCAGTAGTATCGGAAGGACTGAAGCTTTCTTT. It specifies CASSIGRTEAFF.

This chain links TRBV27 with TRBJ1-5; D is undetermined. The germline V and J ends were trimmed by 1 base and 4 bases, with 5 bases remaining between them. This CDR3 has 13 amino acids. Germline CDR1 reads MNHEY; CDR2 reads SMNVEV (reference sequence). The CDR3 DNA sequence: TGTGCCAGCAGTTTATTCCGTAATCAGCCCCAGCATTTT. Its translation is CASSLFRNQPQHF.

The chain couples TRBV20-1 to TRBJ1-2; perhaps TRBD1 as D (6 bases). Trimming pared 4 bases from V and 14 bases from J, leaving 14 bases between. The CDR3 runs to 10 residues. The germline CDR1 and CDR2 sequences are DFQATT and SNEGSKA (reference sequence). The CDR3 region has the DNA TGCAGTGCTAAGGACAGTGGAACGACCTTC. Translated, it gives CSAKDSGTTF.

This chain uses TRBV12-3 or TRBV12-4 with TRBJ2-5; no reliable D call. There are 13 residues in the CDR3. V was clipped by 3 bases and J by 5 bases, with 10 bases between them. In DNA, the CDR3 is TGTGCCAGCAGTTTGAGCGCCTTGGAGACCCAGTACTTC. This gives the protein CASSLSALETQYF.

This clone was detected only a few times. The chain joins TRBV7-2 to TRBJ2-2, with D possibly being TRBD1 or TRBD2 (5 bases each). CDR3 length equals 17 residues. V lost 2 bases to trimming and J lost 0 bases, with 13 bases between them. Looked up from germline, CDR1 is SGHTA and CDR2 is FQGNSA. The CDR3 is CASSLRAGTANTGELFF. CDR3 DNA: TGTGCCAGCAGCTTAAGGGCCGGGACGGCGAACACCGGGGAGCTGTTTTTT.

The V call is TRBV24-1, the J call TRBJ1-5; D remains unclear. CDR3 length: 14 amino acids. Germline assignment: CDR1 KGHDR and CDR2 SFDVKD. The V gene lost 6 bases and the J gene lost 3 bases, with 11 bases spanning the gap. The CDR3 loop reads CATSSFRNNQPQHF. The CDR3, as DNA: TGTGCCACCAGTTCCTTCCGAAACAATCAGCCCCAGCATTTT.

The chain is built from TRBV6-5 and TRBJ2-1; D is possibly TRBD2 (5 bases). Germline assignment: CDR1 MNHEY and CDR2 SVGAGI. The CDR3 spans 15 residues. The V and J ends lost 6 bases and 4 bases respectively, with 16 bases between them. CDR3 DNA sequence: TGTGCCAGCAGCCCCAGAGACTATAGATACAATGAGCAGTTCTTC. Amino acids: CASSPRDYRYNEQFF.

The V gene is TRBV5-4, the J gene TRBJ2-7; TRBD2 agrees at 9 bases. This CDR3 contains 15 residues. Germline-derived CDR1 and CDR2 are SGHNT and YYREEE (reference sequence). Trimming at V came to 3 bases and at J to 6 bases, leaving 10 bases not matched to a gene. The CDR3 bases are TGTGCCAGCAGCTACGGCACCGGGACTAGCTCCGAGCAGTACTTC. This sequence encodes CASSYGTGTSSEQYF.

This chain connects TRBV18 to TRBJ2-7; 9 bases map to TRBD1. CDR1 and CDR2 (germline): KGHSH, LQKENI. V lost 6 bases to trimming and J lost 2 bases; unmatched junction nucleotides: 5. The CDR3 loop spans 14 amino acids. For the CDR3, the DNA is TGTGCCAGCTCGCCGGGACAGGGACCCTACGAGCAGTACTTC. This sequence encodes CASSPGQGPYEQYF.

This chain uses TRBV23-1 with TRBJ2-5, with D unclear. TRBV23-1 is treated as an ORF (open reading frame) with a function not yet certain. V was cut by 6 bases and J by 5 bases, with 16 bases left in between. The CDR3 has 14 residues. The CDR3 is CASRTQRLVETQYF. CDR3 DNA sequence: TGCGCCAGCAGAACTCAGCGATTGGTGGAGACCCAGTACTTC.

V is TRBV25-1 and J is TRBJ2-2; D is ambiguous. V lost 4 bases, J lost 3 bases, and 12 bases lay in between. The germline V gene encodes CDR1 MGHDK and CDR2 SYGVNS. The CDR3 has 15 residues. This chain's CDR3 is CASSVIDRDTGELFF. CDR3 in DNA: TGTGCCAGCAGTGTGATCGACCGGGACACCGGGGAGCTGTTTTTT.

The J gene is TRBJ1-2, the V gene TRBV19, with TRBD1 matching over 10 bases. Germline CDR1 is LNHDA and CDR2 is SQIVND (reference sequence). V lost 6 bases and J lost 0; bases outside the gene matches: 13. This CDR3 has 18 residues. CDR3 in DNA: TGTGCCAGTAGCCCGACAGGGGGCCTCCCCATATCTAACTATGGCTACACCTTC. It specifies CASSPTGGLPISNYGYTF.

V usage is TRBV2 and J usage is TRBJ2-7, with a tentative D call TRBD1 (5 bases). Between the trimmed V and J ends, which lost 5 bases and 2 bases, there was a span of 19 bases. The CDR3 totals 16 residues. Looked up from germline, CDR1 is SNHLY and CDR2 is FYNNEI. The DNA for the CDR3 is TGTGCCAGCAGTCCCCTCTCTCAGGTCAGGGCCTACGAGCAGTACTTC. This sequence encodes CASSPLSQVRAYEQYF.

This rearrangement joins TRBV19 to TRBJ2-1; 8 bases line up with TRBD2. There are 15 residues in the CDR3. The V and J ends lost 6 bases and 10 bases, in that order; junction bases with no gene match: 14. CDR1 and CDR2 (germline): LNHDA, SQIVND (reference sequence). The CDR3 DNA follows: TGTGCCAGTAGCCCTTGGACTAGCCGGGGGAAAGAGCAGTTCTTC. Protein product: CASSPWTSRGKEQFF.

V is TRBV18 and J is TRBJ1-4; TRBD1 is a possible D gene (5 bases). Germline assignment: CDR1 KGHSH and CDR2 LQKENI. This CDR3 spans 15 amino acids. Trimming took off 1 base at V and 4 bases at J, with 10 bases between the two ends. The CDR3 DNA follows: TGTGCCAGCTCACCACGGGGGAGTAATAATGAAAAACTGTTTTTT. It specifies CASSPRGSNNEKLFF.

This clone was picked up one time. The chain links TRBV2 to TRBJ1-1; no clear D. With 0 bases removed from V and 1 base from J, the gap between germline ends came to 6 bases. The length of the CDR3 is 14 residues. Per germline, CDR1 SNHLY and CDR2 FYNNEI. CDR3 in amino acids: CASSEAPGNTEAFF. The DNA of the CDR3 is TGTGCCAGCAGTGAAGCGCCGGGGAACACTGAAGCTTTCTTT. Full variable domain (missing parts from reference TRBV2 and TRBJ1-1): EPEVTQTPSHQVTQMGQEVILRCVPISNHLYFYWYRQILGQKVEFLVSFYNNEISEKSEIFDDQFSVERPDGSNFTLKIRSTKLEDSAMYFCASSEAPGNTEAFFGQGTRLTVV.

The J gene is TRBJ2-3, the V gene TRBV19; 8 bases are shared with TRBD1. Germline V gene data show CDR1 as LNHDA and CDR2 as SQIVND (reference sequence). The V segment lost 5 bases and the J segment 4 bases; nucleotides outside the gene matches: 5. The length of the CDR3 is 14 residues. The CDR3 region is CASSARQGSDTQYF. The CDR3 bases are TGTGCCAGTAGTGCTAGACAGGGGTCAGATACGCAGTATTTT.

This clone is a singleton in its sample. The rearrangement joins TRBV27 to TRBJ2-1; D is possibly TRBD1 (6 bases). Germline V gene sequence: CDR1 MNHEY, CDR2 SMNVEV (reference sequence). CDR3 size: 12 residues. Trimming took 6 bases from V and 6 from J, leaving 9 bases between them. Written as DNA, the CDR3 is TGTGCCAGCAGCAACAGGGCCAATGAGCAGTTCTTC. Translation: CASSNRANEQFF.

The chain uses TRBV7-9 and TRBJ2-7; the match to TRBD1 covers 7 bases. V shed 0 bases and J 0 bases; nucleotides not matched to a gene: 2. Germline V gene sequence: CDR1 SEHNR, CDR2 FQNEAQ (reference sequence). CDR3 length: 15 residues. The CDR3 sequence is CASSLAWDSSYEQYF. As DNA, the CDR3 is TGTGCCAGCAGCTTAGCGTGGGACAGCTCCTACGAGCAGTACTTC.

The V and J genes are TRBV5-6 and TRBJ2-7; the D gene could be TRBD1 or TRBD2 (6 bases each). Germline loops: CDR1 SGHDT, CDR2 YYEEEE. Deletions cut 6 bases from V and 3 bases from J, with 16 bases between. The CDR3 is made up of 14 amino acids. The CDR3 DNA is TGTGCCAGCACCCTGGGGGGCAGATTCTACGAGCAGTACTTC. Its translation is CASTLGGRFYEQYF. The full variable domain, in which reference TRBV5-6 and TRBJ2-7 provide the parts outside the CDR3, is DAGVTQSPTHLIKTRGQQVTLRCSPKSGHDTVSWYQQALGQGPQFIFQYYEEEERQRGNFPDRFSGHQFPNYSSELNVNALLLGDSALYLCASTLGGRFYEQYFGPGTRLTVT.

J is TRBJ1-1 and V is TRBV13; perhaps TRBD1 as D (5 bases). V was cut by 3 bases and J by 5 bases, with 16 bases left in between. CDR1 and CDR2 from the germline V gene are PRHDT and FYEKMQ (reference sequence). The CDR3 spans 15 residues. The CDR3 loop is CASSFAGPGGTEAFF. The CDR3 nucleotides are TGTGCCAGCAGCTTTGCAGGGCCGGGGGGAACTGAAGCTTTCTTT.

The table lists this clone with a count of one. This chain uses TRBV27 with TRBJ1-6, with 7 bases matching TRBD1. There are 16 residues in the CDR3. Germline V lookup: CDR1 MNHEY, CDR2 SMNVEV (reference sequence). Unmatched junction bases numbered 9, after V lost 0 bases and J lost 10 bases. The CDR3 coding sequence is TGTGCCAGCAGTTTATCCCCGAACAGGGGTAACTCACCCCTCCACTTT. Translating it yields CASSLSPNRGNSPLHF.

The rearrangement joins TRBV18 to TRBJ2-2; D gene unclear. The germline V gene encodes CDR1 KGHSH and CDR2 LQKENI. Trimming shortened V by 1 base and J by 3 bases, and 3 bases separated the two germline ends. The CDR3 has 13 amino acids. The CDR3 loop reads CASSPRDTGELFF. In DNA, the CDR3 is TGTGCCAGCTCACCACGAGACACCGGGGAGCTGTTTTTT. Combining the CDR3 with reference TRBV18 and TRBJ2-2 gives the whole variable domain NAGVMQNPRHLVRRRGQEARLRCSPMKGHSHVYWYRQLPEEGLKFMVYLQKENIIDESGMPKERFSAEFPKEGPSILRIQQVVRGDSAAYFCASSPRDTGELFFGEGSRLTVL.

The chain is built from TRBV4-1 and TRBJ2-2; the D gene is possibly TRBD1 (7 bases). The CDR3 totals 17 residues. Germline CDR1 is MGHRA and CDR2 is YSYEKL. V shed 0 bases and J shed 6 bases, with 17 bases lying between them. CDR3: CASSQDGVRGAAGELFF. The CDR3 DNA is TGCGCCAGCAGCCAAGATGGTGTCAGGGGGGCGGCCGGGGAGCTGTTTTTT.

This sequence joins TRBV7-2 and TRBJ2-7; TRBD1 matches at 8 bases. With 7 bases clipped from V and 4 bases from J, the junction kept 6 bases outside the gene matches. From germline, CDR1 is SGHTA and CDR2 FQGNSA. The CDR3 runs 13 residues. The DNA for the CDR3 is TGTGCCAGCAACGATCAGGGGGCTTACGAGCAGTACTTC. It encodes CASNDQGAYEQYF.

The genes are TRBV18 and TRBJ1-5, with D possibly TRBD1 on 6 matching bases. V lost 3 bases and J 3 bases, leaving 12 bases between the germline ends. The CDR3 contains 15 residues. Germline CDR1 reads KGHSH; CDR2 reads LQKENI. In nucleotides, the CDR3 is TGTGCCAGCTCACCTAGCCAGGGGAACAATCAGCCCCAGCATTTT. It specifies CASSPSQGNNQPQHF.

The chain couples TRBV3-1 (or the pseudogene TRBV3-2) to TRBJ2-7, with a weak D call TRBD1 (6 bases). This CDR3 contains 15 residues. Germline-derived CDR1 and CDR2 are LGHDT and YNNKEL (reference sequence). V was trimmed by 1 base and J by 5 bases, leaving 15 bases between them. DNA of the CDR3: TGTGCCAGCAGCCAAGTAATTCAGGGGCCTCACGAGCAGTACTTC. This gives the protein CASSQVIQGPHEQYF.

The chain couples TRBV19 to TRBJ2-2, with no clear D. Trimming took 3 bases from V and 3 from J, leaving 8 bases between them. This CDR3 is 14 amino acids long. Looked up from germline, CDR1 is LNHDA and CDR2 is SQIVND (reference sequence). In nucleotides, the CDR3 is TGTGCCAGTAGTATGAGTGCCGACACCGGGGAGCTGTTTTTT. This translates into CASSMSADTGELFF.

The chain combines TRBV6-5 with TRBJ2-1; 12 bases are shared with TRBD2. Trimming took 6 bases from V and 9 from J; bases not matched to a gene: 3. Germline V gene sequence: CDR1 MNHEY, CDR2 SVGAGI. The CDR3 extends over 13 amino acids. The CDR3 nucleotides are TGTGCCAGCAGGGGACTAGCGGGCCTTGAGCAGTTCTTC. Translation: CASRGLAGLEQFF.